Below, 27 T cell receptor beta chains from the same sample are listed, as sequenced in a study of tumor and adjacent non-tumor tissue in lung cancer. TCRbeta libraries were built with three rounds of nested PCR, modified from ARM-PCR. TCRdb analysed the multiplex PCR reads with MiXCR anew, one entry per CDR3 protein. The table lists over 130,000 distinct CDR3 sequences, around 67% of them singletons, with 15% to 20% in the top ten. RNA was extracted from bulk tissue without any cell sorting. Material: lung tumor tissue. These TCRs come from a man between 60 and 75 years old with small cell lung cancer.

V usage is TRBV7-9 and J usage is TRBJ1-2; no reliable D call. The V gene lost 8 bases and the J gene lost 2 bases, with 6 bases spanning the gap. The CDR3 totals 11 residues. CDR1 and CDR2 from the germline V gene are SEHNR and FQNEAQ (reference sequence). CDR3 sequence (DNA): TGTGCCAGCGGGGTAAACTATGGCTACACCTTC. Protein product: CASGVNYGYTF.

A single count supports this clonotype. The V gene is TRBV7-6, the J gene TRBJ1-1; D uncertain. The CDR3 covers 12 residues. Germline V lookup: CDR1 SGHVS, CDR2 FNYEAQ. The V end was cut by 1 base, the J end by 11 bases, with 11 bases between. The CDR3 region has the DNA TGTGCCAGCAGCTTAGATCGGTCGCGGGCTTTCTTT. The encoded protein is CASSLDRSRAFF.

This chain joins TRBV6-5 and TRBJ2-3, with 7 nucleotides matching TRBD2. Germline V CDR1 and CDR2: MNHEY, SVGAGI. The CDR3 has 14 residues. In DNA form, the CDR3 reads TGTGAGAGCAGATGCGGGAGAGAGGCAGATACGCAGTATTTT. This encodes CESRCGREADTQYF.

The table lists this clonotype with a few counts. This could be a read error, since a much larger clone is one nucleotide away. Written as DNA, the CDR3 is TGCGCCGGCAGCCAAGGGGATACAGGGATAAATGAAAAACTGTTTTTT. It translates to CAGSQGDTGINEKLFF. The J gene is TRBJ1-4, the V gene TRBV4-1; D possibly corresponds to TRBD1 (6 bases). The CDR3 runs to 16 residues. CDR1 and CDR2 (germline): MGHRA, YSYEKL.

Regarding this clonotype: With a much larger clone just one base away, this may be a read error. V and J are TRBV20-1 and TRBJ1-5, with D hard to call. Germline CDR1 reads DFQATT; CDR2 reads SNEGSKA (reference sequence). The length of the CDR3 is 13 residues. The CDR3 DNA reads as TGCAGTGCTAACGGGAGAGCGGATCAGCTCCAGCATTTT. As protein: CSANGRADQLQHF.

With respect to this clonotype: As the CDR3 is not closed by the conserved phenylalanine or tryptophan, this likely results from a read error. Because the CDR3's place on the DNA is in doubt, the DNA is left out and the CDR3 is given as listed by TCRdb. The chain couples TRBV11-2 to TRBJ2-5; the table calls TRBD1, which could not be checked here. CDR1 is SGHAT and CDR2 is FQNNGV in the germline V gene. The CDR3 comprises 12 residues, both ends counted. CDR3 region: CASSVTGTQEQL.

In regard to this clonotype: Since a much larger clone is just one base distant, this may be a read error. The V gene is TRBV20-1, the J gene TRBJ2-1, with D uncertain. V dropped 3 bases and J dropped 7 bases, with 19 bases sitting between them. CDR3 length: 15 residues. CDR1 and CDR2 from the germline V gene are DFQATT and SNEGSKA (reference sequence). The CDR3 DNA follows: TGCAGTGCTAGGCGTCTATCGGTGGGTGGGAATGAGCAGTTCTTC. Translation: CSARRLSVGGNEQFF.

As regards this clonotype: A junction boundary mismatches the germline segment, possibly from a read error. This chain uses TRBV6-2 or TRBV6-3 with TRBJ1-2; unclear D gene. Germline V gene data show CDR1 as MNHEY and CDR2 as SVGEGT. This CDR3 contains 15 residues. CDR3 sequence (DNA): TGTGCCAGCAGTTACTCTAGCCAGGCCAACTATGGCTACTCCTTC. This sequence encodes CASSYSSQANYGYSF.

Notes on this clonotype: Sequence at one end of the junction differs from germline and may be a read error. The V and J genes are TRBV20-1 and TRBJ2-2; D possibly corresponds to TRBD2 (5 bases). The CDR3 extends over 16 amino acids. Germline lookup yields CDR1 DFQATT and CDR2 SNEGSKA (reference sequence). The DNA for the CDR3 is TGCAGTGCTAGAGAGTTCCGCAGGACTGCCACCGGGGAGCCGTTTTTT. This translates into CSAREFRRTATGEPFF.

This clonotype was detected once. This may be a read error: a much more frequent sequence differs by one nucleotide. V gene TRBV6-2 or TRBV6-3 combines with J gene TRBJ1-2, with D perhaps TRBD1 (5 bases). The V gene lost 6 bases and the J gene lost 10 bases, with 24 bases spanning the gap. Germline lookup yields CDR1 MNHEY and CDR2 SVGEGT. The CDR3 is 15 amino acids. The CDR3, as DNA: TGTGCCAGCAGAACTCCGGGACCGGGGGAGTTGGACTACACCTTC. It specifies CASRTPGPGELDYTF.

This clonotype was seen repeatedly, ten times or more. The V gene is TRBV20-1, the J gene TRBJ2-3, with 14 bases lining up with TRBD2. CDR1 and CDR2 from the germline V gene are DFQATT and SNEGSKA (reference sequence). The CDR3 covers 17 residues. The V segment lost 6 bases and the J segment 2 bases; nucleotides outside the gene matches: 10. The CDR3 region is CSARGLAGVFDTDTQYF. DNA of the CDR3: TGCAGTGCCCGGGGACTAGCGGGAGTTTTTGACACAGATACGCAGTATTTT.

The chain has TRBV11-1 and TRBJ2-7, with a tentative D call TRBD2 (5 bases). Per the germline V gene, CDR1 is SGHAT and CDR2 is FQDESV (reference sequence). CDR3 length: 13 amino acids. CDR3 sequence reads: CASCLNLGYERYV. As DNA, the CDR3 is TGTGCCAGCTGCCTAAACTTGGGGTACGAGCGGTATGTC.

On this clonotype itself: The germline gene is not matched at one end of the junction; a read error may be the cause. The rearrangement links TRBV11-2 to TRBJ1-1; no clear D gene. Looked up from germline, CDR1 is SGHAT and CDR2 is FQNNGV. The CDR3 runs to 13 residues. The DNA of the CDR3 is TGTGCCAGCAGCTTATTACGCGTCGGAGAAGCTTCCTTT. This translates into CASSLLRVGEASF.

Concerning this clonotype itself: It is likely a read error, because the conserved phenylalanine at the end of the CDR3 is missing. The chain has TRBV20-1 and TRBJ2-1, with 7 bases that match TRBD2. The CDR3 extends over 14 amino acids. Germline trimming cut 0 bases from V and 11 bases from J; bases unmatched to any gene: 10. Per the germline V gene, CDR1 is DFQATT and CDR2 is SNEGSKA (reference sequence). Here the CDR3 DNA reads TGCAGTGCTAGAGATTCCGAACTAGCGAACAAGCAGTTCCTC. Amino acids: CSARDSELANKQFL.

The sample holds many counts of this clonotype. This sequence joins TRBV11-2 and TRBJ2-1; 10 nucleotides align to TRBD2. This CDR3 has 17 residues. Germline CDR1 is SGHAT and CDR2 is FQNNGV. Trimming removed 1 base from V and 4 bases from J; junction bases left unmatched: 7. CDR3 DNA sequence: TGTGCCAGCAGCTTAGTAGGAGCGGGAGGGCTTTACAATGAGCAGTTCTTC. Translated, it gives CASSLVGAGGLYNEQFF.

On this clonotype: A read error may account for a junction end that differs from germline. Here the CDR3 reads CTSSELAGGGRQETQYF. For the CDR3, the DNA is TGTACCAGCAGTGAACTAGCGGGAGGGGGACGCCAAGAGACCCAGTACTTC. The chain is built from TRBV6-1 and TRBJ2-5; 13 bases line up with TRBD2. The CDR3 spans 17 residues. CDR1 is MNHNS, CDR2 SASEGT, per germline.

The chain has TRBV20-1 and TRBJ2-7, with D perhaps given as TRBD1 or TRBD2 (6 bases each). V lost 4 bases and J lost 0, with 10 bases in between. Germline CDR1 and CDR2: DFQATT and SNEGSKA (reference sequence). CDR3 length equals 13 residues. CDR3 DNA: TGCAGTGCTATAGGGGGGAGCTCCTACGAGCAGTACGTC. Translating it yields CSAIGGSSYEQYV.

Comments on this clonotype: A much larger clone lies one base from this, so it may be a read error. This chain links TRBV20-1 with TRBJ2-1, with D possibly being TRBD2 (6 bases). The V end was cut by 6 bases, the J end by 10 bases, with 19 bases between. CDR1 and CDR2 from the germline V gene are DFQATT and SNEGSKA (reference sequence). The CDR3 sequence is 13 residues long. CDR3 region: CSARDLQGPEQFF. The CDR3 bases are TGCAGTGCGCGGGACCTACAAGGGCCGGAGCAGTTCTTC.

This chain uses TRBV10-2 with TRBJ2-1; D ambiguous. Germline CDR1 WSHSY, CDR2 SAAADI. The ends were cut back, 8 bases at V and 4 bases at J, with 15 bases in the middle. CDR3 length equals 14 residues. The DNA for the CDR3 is TGCGCCAGCTCGGCACTCTCCTTTTACAATGAGCAGTTCTTC. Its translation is CASSALSFYNEQFF.

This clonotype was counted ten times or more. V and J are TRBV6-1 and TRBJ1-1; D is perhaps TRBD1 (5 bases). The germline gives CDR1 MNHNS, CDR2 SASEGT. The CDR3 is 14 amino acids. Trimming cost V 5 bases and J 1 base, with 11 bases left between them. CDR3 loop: CASSTREENTEAFF. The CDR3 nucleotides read TGTGCCAGCAGTACCAGGGAGGAGAACACTGAAGCTTTCTTT.

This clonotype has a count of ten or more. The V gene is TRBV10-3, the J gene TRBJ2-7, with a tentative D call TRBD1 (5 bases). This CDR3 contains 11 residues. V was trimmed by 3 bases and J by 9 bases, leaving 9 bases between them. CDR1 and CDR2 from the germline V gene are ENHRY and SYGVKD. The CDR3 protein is CAISEGQGQYV. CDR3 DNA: TGTGCCATCAGTGAAGGGCAGGGGCAGTACGTC.

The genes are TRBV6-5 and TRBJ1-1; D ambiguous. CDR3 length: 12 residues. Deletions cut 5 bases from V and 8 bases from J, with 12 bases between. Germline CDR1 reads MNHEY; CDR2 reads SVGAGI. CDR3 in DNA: TGTGCCAGCAGTCCGACACGGCTGGAAGCTTTCTTT. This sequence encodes CASSPTRLEAFF.

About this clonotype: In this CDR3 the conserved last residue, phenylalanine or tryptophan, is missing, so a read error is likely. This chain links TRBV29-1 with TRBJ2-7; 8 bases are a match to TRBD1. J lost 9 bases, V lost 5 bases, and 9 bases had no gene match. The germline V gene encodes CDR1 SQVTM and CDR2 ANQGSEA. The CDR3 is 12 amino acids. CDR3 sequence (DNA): TGCAGCGTTAGGACAGGGCTCGACGGGCAGTACTAC. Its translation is CSVRTGLDGQYY.

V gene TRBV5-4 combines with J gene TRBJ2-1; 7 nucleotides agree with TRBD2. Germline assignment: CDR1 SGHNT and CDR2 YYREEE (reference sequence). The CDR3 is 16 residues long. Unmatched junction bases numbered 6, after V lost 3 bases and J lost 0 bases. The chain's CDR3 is CASSSRGDLSYNEQFF. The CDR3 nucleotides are TGTGCCAGCAGCTCCCGGGGGGACCTCTCCTACAATGAGCAGTTCTTC.

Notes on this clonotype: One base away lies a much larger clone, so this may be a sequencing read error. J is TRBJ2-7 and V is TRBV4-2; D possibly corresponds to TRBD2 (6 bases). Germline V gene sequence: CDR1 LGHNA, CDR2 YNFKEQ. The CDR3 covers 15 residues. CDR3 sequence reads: CAGSQGVTSSEGQYF. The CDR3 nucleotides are TGTGCCGGCAGCCAAGGGGTAACTAGCAGCGAAGGGCAGTACTTC.

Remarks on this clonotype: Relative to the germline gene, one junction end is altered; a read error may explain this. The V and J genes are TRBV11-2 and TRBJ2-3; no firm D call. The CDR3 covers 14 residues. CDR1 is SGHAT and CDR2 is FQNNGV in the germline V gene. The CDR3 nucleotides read TGTGCCAGTAGTTTAGCTGGTGAAACAGATACGGAGTATTTT. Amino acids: CASSLAGETDTEYF.

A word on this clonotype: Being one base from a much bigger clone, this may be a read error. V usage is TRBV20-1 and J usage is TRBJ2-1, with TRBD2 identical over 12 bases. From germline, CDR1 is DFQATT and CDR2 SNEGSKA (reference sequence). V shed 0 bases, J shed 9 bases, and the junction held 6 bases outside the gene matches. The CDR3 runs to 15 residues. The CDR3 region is CSARDRLAGVSEQFF. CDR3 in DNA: TGCAGTGCTAGAGATCGACTAGCGGGAGTGAGTGAGCAGTTCTTC.